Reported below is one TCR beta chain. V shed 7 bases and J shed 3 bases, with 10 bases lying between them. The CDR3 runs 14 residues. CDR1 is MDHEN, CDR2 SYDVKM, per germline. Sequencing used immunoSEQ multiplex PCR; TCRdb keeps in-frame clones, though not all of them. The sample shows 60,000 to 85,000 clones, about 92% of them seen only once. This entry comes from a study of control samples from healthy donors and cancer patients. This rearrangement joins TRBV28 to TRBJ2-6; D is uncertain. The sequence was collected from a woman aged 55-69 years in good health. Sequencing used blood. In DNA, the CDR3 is TGTGCCAGCACCACTCTCAGTGGGGCCAACGTCCTGACTTTC. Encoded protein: CASTTLSGANVLTF.